This passage covers 8 T cell receptor beta chains from one sample sequenced in a study of blood T cell repertoires in COVID-19. TCRdb's table, derived via immunoSEQ multiplex PCR, lists solely in-frame clones and lacks some. The sample consists of approximately 300,000 clones, around 82% of them appearing once. Sequencing input: peripheral blood. All receptors derive from a human donor with COVID-19, enrolled during active disease. The donor label of this sample is uncertain.

The rearrangement links TRBV6-1 to TRBJ2-1, with D possibly TRBD2 on 6 matching bases. The CDR3 is 17 amino acids. V was trimmed by 4 bases and J by 3 bases, leaving 19 bases between them. Germline values: CDR1 MNHNS, CDR2 SASEGT. The CDR3, as DNA: TGTGCCAGCAGTGCCGAAGGAGGGAGGATTGGCTACAATGAGCAGTTCTTC. It encodes CASSAEGGRIGYNEQFF.

The rearrangement joins TRBV7-8 to TRBJ2-2, with D perhaps TRBD2 (6 bases). This CDR3 is 15 amino acids long. Germline CDR1 SGHVS, CDR2 FQNEAQ. V lost 2 bases to trimming and J lost 2 bases, with 9 bases between them. This CDR3 is CASSLRDFNTGELFF. The CDR3 nucleotides read TGTGCCAGCAGCTTAAGGGACTTTAACACCGGGGAGCTGTTTTTT.

This clone was counted a single time. This chain links TRBV6-5 with TRBJ1-5; D is unresolved. V gave up 2 bases and J gave up 5 bases, with 10 bases separating them. CDR1 is MNHEY, CDR2 SVGAGI, per germline. The CDR3 loop spans 14 amino acids. The CDR3 loop reads CASSYGREYQPQHF. CDR3 DNA: TGTGCCAGCAGTTACGGCCGGGAATATCAGCCCCAGCATTTT.

This chain joins TRBV9 and TRBJ1-6; a weak D match, TRBD1 (5 bases). Germline loops: CDR1 SGDLS, CDR2 YYNGEE. This CDR3 spans 15 amino acids. Between the trimmed V and J ends, which lost 7 bases and 7 bases, there was a span of 18 bases. The CDR3 loop is CASGGVDPRNSPLHF. DNA of the CDR3: TGTGCCAGCGGGGGGGTTGACCCTAGGAATTCACCCCTCCACTTT. The entire variable domain, with the rest obtained from reference TRBV9 and TRBJ1-6, is as follows: DSGVTQTPKHLITATGQRVTLRCSPRSGDLSVYWYQQSLDQGLQFLIQYYNGEERAKGNILERFSAQQFPDLHSELNLSSLELGDSALYFCASGGVDPRNSPLHFGNGTRLTVT.

The chain links TRBV9 to TRBJ2-3; the match to TRBD2 covers 10 bases. This CDR3 is 15 amino acids long. Germline V lookup: CDR1 SGDLS, CDR2 YYNGEE. V trimming: 0 bases; J trimming: 7 bases; junction bases outside the gene matches: 5. CDR3 in DNA: TGTGCCAGCAGCGTAGAGGCTAGCGGGAGAAATACGCAGTATTTT. Amino acids: CASSVEASGRNTQYF. Variable domain in full (rest from reference TRBV9 and TRBJ2-3): DSGVTQTPKHLITATGQRVTLRCSPRSGDLSVYWYQQSLDQGLQFLIQYYNGEERAKGNILERFSAQQFPDLHSELNLSSLELGDSALYFCASSVEASGRNTQYFGPGTRLTVL.

J is TRBJ2-3 and V is TRBV27, with D unclear. There are 13 residues in the CDR3. V lost 3 bases, J lost 0 bases, and 4 bases lay in between. The germline gives CDR1 MNHEY, CDR2 SMNVEV (reference sequence). As DNA, the CDR3 is TGTGCCAGCAGTTTGCGTAGCACAGATACGCAGTATTTT. It translates to CASSLRSTDTQYF.

This chain joins TRBV18 and TRBJ2-7; 7 positions match TRBD1. V shed 3 bases and J 1 base; nucleotides not matched to a gene: 9. Germline V gene data show CDR1 as KGHSH and CDR2 as LQKENI. The CDR3 loop spans 16 amino acids. CDR3 region: CASSPGDRGLSYEQYF. CDR3 coding DNA: TGTGCCAGCTCACCGGGGGACAGAGGTTTGTCCTACGAGCAGTACTTC.

This clone was detected only once. The chain is built from TRBV7-3 and TRBJ2-2; TRBD2 matches 10 bases. The CDR3 covers 15 residues. Germline-derived CDR1 and CDR2 are SGHTA and FQGTGA. With V trimmed by 5 bases and J by 5 bases, 5 bases remained unmatched. CDR3 nucleotides: TGTGCCAGCAGCACCTTAGCGGGAGGTACCGGGGAGCTGTTTTTT. Translated: CASSTLAGGTGELFF.